The TCR beta chain described here comes from a study of molecular identifiers for immune sequencing clone quantification. Study as a whole: RNA from around 20,000 or 100,000 naive CD8 cells was split five ways in replicates, with four sequenced.

Making the bulk TCR libraries relied on previously described methods and listed TCR primers. TCRdb analysed the PCR reads with MiXCR anew, one entry per CDR3 protein. The table has about half a million distinct CDR3 sequences, 20% to 25% seen once; the top ten hold about 0.8%. This clonotype was detected a few times. The receptor was derived from a human donor in good health. Some libraries in this study had Jurkat cell RNA spiked in. The sequencing input was naive CD8+ T cells from blood, with Jurkat cell RNA spiked in. Subset here: FACS-sorted CD8+CD4-CCR7+CD45RA+ naive T cells.

The CDR3: CASSPERLQPQHF. Written as DNA, the CDR3 is TGTGCCAGCAGTCCCGAAAGATTACAGCCCCAGCATTTT. This chain joins TRBV12-3 or TRBV12-4 and TRBJ1-5, with D unresolved. V lost 5 bases, J lost 7 bases, and 12 bases lay in between. The CDR3 has 13 residues.